At least ten counts were recorded for the clone carrying this T cell receptor (beta chain). The antigen is undetermined. TCRdb passed the 5' RACE reads through MiXCR, listing each CDR3 protein once. The sample shows 50,000 to 65,000 distinct CDR3 sequences, under 5% of them seen only once. The data were taken from a study of neurological immune-mediated disorders. Study-wide findings and caveats: None of the CDR3 amino acid sequences of expanded clones recurred across subjects, suggesting private repertoires in all groups.

The CDR3 sequence is 15 residues long. From germline, CDR1 is SGHVS and CDR2 FQNEAQ. V was clipped by 0 bases and J by 7 bases, with 13 bases between them. The sample taken for sequencing was PBMCs. This chain joins TRBV7-8 and TRBJ1-5; TRBD1 might be the D (6 bases). This sequence originates from a woman aged 50 to 60 with multiple sclerosis. The CDR3 loop reads CASSLAEGRGQPQHF. The CDR3 DNA follows: TGTGCCAGCAGCTTAGCGGAGGGGAGGGGGCAGCCCCAGCATTTT.